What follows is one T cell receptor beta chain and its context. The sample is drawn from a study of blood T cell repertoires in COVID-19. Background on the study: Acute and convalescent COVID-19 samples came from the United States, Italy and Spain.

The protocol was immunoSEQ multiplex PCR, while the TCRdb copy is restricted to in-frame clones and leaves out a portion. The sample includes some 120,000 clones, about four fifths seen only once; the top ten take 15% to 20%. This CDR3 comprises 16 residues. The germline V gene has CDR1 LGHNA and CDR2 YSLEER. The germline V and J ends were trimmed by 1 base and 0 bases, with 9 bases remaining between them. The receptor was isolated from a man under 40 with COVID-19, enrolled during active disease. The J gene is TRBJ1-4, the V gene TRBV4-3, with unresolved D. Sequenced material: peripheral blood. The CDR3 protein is CASSQALSATNEKLFF. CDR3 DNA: TGCGCCAGCAGCCAAGCTCTTTCGGCAACTAATGAAAAACTGTTTTTT.